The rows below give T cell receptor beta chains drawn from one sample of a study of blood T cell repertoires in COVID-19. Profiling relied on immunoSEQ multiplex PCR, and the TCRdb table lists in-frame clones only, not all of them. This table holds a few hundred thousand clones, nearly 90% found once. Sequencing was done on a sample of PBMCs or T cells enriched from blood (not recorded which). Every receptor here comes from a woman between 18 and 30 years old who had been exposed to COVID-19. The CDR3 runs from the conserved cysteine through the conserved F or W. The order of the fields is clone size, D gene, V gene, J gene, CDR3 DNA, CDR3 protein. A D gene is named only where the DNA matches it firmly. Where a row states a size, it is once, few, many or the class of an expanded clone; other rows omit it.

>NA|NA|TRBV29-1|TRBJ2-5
TGCAGCGTTGAAGGGGGGACAAAAGAGACCCAGTACTTC
CSVEGGTKETQYF
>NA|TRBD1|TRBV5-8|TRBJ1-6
TGTGCCAGCAGCTCCTGGGACAGGGGATTTTATAATTCACCCCTCCACTTT
CASSSWDRGFYNSPLHF
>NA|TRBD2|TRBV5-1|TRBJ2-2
TGCGCCAGCAGCACCGGGGAGGGAACCGGGGAGCTGTTTTTT
CASSTGEGTGELFF
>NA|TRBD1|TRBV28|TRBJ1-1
TGTGCCAGCAGCTCGGGGCCCGGACAGGGGGCAACTGAAGCTTTCTTT
CASSSGPGQGATEAFF
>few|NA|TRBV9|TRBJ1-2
TGTGCCAGCAGCCCCCGTCGACAGGAGAGGGGCTACACCTTC
CASSPRRQERGYTF
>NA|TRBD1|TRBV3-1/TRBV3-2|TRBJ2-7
TGTGCCAGCAGCCAGTACGGGACAGGGGGTAACGAGCAGTACTTC
CASSQYGTGGNEQYF
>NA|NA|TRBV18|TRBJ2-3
TGTGCCAGCTCACCTAATGGTCAGGGGAAGACAGATACGCAGTATTTT
CASSPNGQGKTDTQYF
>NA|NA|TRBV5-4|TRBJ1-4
TGTGCCACCGCGGACAAAACTAATGAAAAACTGTTTTTT
CATADKTNEKLFF
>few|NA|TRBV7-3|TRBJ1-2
TGTGCCAGCAGCTCATCGGGAGGTGACGGCTACACCTTC
CASSSSGGDGYTF
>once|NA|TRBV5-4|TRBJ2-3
TGTGCCAGCAGCTCCGCCCCCCCGGGGTCGGTTGATACGCAGTATTTT
CASSSAPPGSVDTQYF
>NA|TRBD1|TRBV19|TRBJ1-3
TGTGCCAGTAGTAACAGGGGCAACACCATATATTTT
CASSNRGNTIYF
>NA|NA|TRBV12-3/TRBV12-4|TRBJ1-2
TGTGCCAGCAGCCCCCCCGCGGGTGGCTACACCTTC
CASSPPAGGYTF
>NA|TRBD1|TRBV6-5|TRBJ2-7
TGTGCCAGCAGTCCCAGGGGGAAGGGAGAGCAGTACTTC
CASSPRGKGEQYF
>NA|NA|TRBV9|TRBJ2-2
TGTGCCAGCAGGGACAGTCTGAACACCGGGGAGCTGTTTTTT
CASRDSLNTGELFF
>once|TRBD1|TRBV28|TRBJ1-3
TGTGCCAGCAGTTTATTTACAGGGGTAGCGGGAAACACCATATATTTT
CASSLFTGVAGNTIYF
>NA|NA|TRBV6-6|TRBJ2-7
TGTGCCAGCAGTGCCCGACTAGATTCCCTCTACGAGCAGTACTTC
CASSARLDSLYEQYF
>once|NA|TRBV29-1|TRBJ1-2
TGCAGCGTTCCAGGGACTCGAGTCGACTCTTATGGCTACACCTTC
CSVPGTRVDSYGYTF
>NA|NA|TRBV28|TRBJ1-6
TGTGCCAGCAGTTTGACTGGCTCACCCCTCCACTTT
CASSLTGSPLHF
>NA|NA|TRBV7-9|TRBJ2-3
TGTGCCAGCAGGACAGCGGATACGCAGTATTTT
CASRTADTQYF
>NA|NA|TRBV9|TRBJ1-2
TGTGCCAGCAGCCGACAGGACATCTATGGCTACACCTTC
CASSRQDIYGYTF
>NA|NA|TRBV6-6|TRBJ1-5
TGTGCCAGCAGGGGCAGGGATAGCAATCAGCCCCAGCATTTT
CASRGRDSNQPQHF
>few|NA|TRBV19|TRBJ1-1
TGTGCCAGTAGGCGGACAGCGGCGAACACTGAAGCTTTCTTT
CASRRTAANTEAFF
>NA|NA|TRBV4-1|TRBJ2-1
TGCGCCAGCAGCCAAGGGGAGCAAGTCGGTGAGCAGTTCTTC
CASSQGEQVGEQFF
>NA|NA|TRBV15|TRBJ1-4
TGTGCCACCAGCTCAACCCGAAACCGGGGAGTGGACGAAAAACTGTTTTTT
CATSSTRNRGVDEKLFF
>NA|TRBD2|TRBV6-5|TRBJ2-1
TGTGCCAGCAGTTACTCGGATCTAGCGGTCTACAATGAGCAGTTCTTC
CASSYSDLAVYNEQFF